The source of this TCR beta chain is a study of T cell changes during pregnancy in multiple sclerosis. Generated by immunoSEQ multiplex PCR, the TCRdb table keeps only in-frame clones and is missing some. The table has 73,000 or so clones, 90% seen once; the top ten hold over 7.5%. This sample comprised peripheral blood, obtained after pregnancy. This clonotype was obtained from a female donor in good health, enrolled as a control in a pregnancy study.

For the CDR3, the DNA is TGTGCCAGCAGTTACGGCGGGAGGACGGAGACCCAGTACTTC. Amino acids: CASSYGGRTETQYF. V is TRBV6-5 and J is TRBJ2-5; 8 positions agree with TRBD2. The germline gives CDR1 MNHEY, CDR2 SVGAGI. The CDR3 consists of 14 residues. The junction had 4 bases not matched to a gene; V was cut back by 2 bases and J by 5 bases.